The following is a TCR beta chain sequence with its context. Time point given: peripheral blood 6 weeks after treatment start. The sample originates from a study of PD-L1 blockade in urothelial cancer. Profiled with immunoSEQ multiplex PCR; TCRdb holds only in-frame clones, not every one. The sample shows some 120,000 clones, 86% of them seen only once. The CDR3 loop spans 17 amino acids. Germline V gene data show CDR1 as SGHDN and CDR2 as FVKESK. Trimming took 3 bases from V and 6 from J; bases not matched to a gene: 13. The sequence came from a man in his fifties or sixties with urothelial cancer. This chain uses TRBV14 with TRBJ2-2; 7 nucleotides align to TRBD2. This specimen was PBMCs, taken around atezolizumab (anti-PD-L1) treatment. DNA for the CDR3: TGTGCCAGCAGCCAGCTCGCGGGAGTCGGGTCCCCCGGGGAGCTGTTTTTT. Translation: CASSQLAGVGSPGELFF.